This T cell receptor (beta chain) was captured by sequencing in a study of cytomegalovirus exposure and HLA in healthy donors (TCRdb year 2017). For the study in its entirety: According to an earlier analysis of a few hundred of the donors, about 190 million T cells yielded 90 million to 140 million unique TCR beta sequences and 276 Gb of sequence data. To predict cytomegalovirus infection status, the study brought together high-throughput TCR immunosequencing, statistical association of individual TCRs with disease status, and machine learning. Because of strong linkage in the cohort, roughly five DR-DQ haplotypes were treated as single units for association and clustering. On average, over 200,000 unique TCR beta nucleotide sequences were sequenced per donor among 398 genotyped donors of the cohort, with 15% to 20% of those sequences being non-productive. Around 320 gigabases of sequencing data and approximately 93 million unique TCR sequences were included in an early release covering several hundred HLA-typed donors. An earlier analysis of about 620 of the donors applied high-throughput TCR beta sequencing to assess whether each TCR beta V gene segment acted as functional or pseudogenic. Genome-wide SNP genotypes for about 60% of the 666 donors were used in a later genetic analysis, which treated that subset as a discovery cohort. Donor age, sex, ethnicity and CMV serostatus were compiled together with the repertoire data. The later analysis used no new phenotypic data to find candidate immune exposures, relying instead on TCR beta sequences and their occurrence across donors. A separate validation cohort of approximately 130 different subjects was used in addition to the roughly 670-subject first cohort. The aim of the study was to test whether cataloging public T cell receptors could identify signatures of past pathogen exposure. Among the roughly 400 genotyped donors, under 90% belonged to the genetic ancestry cluster associated with self-reported Caucasian donors. The study used immunosequencing to profile the T cell repertoires of approximately 640 subjects and linked those repertoires to cytomegalovirus serostatus. HLA typing included class I and class II loci at four-digit resolution. Every discovery cohort repertoire had been produced on one sequencing platform. A later analysis re-examined previously published TCR beta repertoires from just over 650 donors and added high-resolution HLA genotyping to investigate patterns of TCR occurrence. Typing coverage differed by locus: A, B, C, DRB1 and DQB1 were typed in about 620-640 donors, DQA1 in around 500, DPA1 in approximately 600, and DPB1 in roughly 470. On the study overall, not on this receptor specifically: In this cohort, only TCR beta chains were sequenced, and detectable features were limited by the absence of alpha or paired-chain data. Because the 87-base-pair reads could not distinguish some IMGT-functional V segments, including TRBV6-2 and TRBV6-3, those segments were excluded. Linkage disequilibrium might explain the correlated functional status among segregating V segments, but an unknown experimental factor could not be ruled out. In a later analysis, TCR association rates were found to vary across HLA loci, with the most associated TCRs seen for DRB1 alleles and the fewest for HLA-C alleles. A later analysis reported that several top co-occurrence clusters appeared linked to parvovirus B19, influenza, CMV and Epstein-Barr virus. Because some donors lacked HLA typing at each locus, the association tests relied only on the typed subset. The classifier was reported to diagnose cytomegalovirus status with high specificity and sensitivity in both the original cohort and the validation cohort. Most CMV-associated TCR beta chains appeared to be HLA-restricted in a later analysis, and the HLA associations seemed to be driven largely by CMV exposure. The presence/absence analyses assumed that sequencing depth was roughly uniform across donors, and that assumption may not be true. Strong co-occurrence of HLA alleles, especially DR and DQ, made assigning TCR associations to individual alleles difficult. Broadly in line with IMGT annotations, most TCR beta V segments showed up in productive rearrangements about 87% or about 30% of the time in an earlier analysis of several hundred of the donors. A later genetic analysis associated a missense DCLRE1C variant with V-gene and J-gene trimming of TCR beta chains, and an independent cohort replicated the association. The authors suggested that the approach could potentially be extended to other disease states and immunological phenotypes. A cluster of highly shared sequence variants was judged likely to represent a technical artifact of the sequencing pipeline. Because counts were too low, some 17 rarely observed V segments, including chromosome 9 orphons, were left out of the earlier analysis of approximately 580 of the donors. A further reported finding was that TCR beta sequences accurately predicted the HLA-A and HLA-B alleles for most subjects in the first cohort. In a later genetic analysis, fewer N-insertions in productive TCRs were reported among donors in an Asian-associated ancestry cluster than the roughly 640-donor mean. A later analysis found that HLA-associated TCR beta chains were more clonally expanded and had lower generation probabilities than equally common non-associated chains. Three of the identified cytomegalovirus-associated TCR beta chains were confirmed in vitro to be specific for cytomegalovirus antigens. Most TCR sequences were observed very rarely across donors, whereas some public TCRs were present in many individuals. Immune exposure information for the cohort was limited to CMV serostatus. In the study, approximately 150 TCR beta chains were listed as associated with cytomegalovirus. At a false discovery rate of 0.05, a later analysis linked 16,951 TCR beta sequences to specific HLA alleles.

The cohort comprised 670 or so healthy bone marrow donors. All cohort members were sampled while nominally healthy, although unrecorded immune exposures were likely present. The donor was CMV seronegative and was included in the group of 352 seronegative cohort members. A peripheral blood sample was collected from each donor, and TCR beta sequencing was performed on peripheral blood mononuclear cells. The Qiagen DNeasy Blood Extraction Kit was used to extract genomic DNA from the blood cell samples. Libraries were built with the immunoSEQ multiplex PCR assay. The multiplex PCR relied on a mix of 60 forward primers for TCR Vbeta segments and 13 reverse primers for TCR Jbeta segments. The CDR3 region of rearranged TCR beta genes was amplified from genomic DNA by a multiplex PCR assay. On the Illumina HiSeq System, the amplified TCR beta libraries were sequenced as 87-base-pair reads. Processing in the source paper ran as follows. In a later analysis, around 80 million unique TCR beta chains were counted across the roughly 700 repertoires, and approximately 9.9 million of these chains were shared by at least two donors. Raw reads were error-corrected and collapsed into unique sequences by a nearest-neighbor algorithm in which closely related sequences were merged to remove PCR and sequencing errors. CDR3 sequences were aligned to IMGT reference sequences to assign V, D and J gene segments. For a sequence to be retained, a match of at least six nucleotides to both a V gene segment and a J gene segment was required. Rearrangements were classified as productive when the CDR3 lacked stop codons and remained in frame with V and J, and all other rearrangements were classified as non-productive. Following IMGT convention, CDR3 was defined as the stretch from the second conserved V-encoded cysteine to the conserved J-encoded phenylalanine. In an earlier analysis of 587 of the donors, sequences lacking an unambiguous match to a single V gene segment were excluded. In an earlier analysis of 587 of the donors, V segments were called functional above 56.7% productive rearrangements and were called segregating when the between-donor standard deviation exceeded 5%. A statistical classification framework was developed to diagnose cytomegalovirus status using the catalog of TCR beta chain sequences. In a later analysis, V and J genes were assigned by comparing TCR nucleotide sequences against IMGT/GENE-DB human TR gene sequences. In a later analysis, CDR3 sequences and most-parsimonious VDJ recombination scenarios were assigned using the TCRdist pipeline. In a later analysis, every TCR beta chain was defined by the combination of its CDR3 amino acid sequence and its V-gene family, and reads without a unique V-gene family were dropped. A later analysis removed 600 or so highly shared, low-generation-probability nucleotide sequences to deal with suspected cross-contamination and a sequencing artifact. In a later analysis, a clonal expansion index was calculated for each public chain from normalized within-repertoire ranks of inferred template counts. Generation probabilities in a later analysis came from a VDJ recombination model fitted to out-of-frame rearrangements, and those results were checked against IGoR. In a later analysis, TCR-TCR, TCR-HLA and TCR-CMV co-occurrence was scored with hypergeometric tests, and a repertoire-size bias correction was applied to TCR pairs. False discovery rates were estimated in a later analysis by permuting HLA or CMV assignments 20 times. A later analysis grouped co-occurring TCRs with DBSCAN, adding TCRdist sequence similarity when clustering within HLA-allele-positive subsets. Co-occurrence clustering excluded repertoires with fewer than 30,000 or more than 120,000 public chains, plus five with anomalous nucleotide sharing. TCRdb carries this immuneACCESS record with in-frame sequences only. Its versions omit some clonotypes, under half of them owing to an unresolved V gene in the studies checked, with the rest unexplained. Clone size and V and J calls were adopted from that table, with D and trimming inferred from the DNA. The sample table shows around 150,000 clones, and 70% to 80% are seen once. Together, the top ten hold just over 5% of the sample.

According to the germline V gene (reference sequence), CDR1 reads PRHDT and CDR2 reads FYEKMQ. The CDR3 sequence holds 16 residues, the cysteine and phenylalanine included. The read is trimmed to its CDR3 DNA, 48 bases read in frame from base 1. Trimming leaves V shorter by 5 bases and J shorter by 4 bases, with the junction holding 13 bases beyond the gene matches. With regard to this clone: The target of this receptor is not known. No qualities accompany the bases; no much larger clone lies one base away.

The receptor chain draws on TRBV13 and TRBJ2-7; 8 bases in the junction line up with TRBD2. This receptor was identified in a male donor in good health and CMV-seronegative. Sequencing used PBMCs. In nucleotide form, the sequence is TGTGCCAGCAGCCCGATAAATTCGGGGGGGCGGTACGAGCAGTACTTC. Protein translation: CASSPINSGGRYEQYF.